This T cell receptor beta chain is from a study of T-cell memory formation after mild COVID-19. Study results and caveats: Contracting CD8+ clones were enriched in EMRA, CD4+ mainly in CM and EM.

5'RACE primed from the constant segment yielded TCR alpha and TCR beta cDNA libraries bearing sample barcodes and UMIs. TCRdb itself ran the 5' RACE reads through MiXCR, one entry per CDR3 protein. The sample has roughly 310,000 distinct CDR3 sequences, more than 15% seen once. A word on this clonotype: The antigen remains unidentified.

Germline CDR1 SGHNT, CDR2 YYREEE (reference sequence). The CDR3 contains 17 residues. The J segment lost 9 bases and the V segment lost 3 bases, leaving 14 bases of the junction unmatched. Source material: PBMCs or a T cell subset sorted from them (not recorded which). This clonotype was sampled from a man between 18 and 29 years old who had mild COVID-19 (a few samples of this study predate the infection). Cell type and time point are not known. The chain employs TRBV5-4 and TRBJ2-4; 11 bases are a match to TRBD2. The CDR3, as DNA: TGTGCCAGCAGCTCACGAGATAGCGGGGGGGCTTTTGGCATTCAGTACTTC. Amino acids: CASSSRDSGGAFGIQYF. The full variable domain, its missing parts supplied by reference TRBV5-4 and TRBJ2-4, is ETGVTQSPTHLIKTRGQQVTLRCSSQSGHNTVSWYQQALGQGPQFIFQYYREEENGRGNFPPRFSGLQFPNYSSELNVNALELDDSALYLCASSSRDSGGAFGIQYFGAGTRLSVL.